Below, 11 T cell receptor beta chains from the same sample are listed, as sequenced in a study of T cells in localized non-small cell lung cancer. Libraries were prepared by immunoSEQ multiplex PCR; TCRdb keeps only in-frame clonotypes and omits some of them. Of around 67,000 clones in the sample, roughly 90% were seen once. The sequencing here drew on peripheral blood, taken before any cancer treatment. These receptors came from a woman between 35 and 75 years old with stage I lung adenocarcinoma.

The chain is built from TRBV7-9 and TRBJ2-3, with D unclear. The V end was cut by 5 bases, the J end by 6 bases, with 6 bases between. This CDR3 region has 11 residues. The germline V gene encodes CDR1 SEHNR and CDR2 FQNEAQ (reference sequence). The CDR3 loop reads CASSNRDTQYF. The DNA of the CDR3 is TGTGCCAGCAGCAATCGGGATACGCAGTATTTT.

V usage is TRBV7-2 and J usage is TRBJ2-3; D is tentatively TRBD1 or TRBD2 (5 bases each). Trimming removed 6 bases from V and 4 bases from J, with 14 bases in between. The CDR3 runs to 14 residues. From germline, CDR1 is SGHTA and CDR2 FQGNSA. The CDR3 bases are TGTGCCAGCAGAGGGGACGATAGCCCAGATACGCAGTATTTT. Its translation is CASRGDDSPDTQYF.

CDR3 bases: TGTGCCAGCAGCGGGAGTAAGACCCAGTACTTC. It specifies CASSGSKTQYF. The J gene is TRBJ2-5, the V gene TRBV5-6; D may be TRBD2 (5 bases). The germline gives CDR1 SGHDT, CDR2 YYEEEE. There are 11 residues in the CDR3. Trimming pared 4 bases from V and 6 bases from J, leaving 7 bases between.

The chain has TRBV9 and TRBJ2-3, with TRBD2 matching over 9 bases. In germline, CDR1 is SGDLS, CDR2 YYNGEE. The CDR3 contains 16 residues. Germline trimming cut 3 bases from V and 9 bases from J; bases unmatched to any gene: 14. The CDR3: CASSGGGAGGFSTQYF. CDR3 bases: TGTGCCAGCAGCGGCGGAGGAGCGGGGGGATTTTCAACGCAGTATTTT.

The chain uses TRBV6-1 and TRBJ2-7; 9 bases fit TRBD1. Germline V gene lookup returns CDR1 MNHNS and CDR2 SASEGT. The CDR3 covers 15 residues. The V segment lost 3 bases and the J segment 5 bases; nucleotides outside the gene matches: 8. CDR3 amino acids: CASSDAGTGLDEQYF. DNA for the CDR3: TGTGCCAGCAGTGATGCTGGGACAGGGTTGGACGAGCAGTACTTC.

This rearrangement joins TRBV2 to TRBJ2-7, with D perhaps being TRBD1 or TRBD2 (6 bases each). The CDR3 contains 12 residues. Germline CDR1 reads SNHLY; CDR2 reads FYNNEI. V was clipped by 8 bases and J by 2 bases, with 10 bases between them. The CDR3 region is CASGGRPYEQYF. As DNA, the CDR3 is TGTGCCAGCGGGGGGCGCCCCTACGAGCAGTACTTC.

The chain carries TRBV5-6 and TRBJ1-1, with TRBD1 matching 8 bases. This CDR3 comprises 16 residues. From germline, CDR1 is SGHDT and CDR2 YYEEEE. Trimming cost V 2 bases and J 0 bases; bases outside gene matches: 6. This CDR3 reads CASSLTGTGMNTEAFF. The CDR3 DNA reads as TGTGCCAGCAGCTTAACCGGGACAGGCATGAACACTGAAGCTTTCTTT.

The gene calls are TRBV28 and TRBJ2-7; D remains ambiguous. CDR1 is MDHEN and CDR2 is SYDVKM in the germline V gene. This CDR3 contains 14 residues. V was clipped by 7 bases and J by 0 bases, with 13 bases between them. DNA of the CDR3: TGTGCCAGCAACCCCTCGTACGGCTCCTACGAGCAGTACTTC. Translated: CASNPSYGSYEQYF.

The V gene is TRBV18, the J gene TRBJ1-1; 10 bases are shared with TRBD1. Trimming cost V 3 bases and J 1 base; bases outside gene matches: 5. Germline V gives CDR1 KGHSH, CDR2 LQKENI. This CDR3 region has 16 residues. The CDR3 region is CASSPGQGGTNTEAFF. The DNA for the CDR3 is TGTGCCAGCTCACCCGGACAGGGGGGCACGAACACTGAAGCTTTCTTT.

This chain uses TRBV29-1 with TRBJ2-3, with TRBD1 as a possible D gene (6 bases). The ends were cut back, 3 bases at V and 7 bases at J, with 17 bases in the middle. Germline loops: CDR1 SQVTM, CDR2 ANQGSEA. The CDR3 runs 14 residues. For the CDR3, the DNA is TGCAGCGTTGAGGGTCTCAGGGGTGGGAATACGCAGTATTTT. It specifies CSVEGLRGGNTQYF.

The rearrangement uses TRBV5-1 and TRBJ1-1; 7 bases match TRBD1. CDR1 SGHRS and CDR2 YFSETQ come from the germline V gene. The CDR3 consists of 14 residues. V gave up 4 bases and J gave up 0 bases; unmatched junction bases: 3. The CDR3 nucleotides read TGCGCCAGCAGCAGGACAGGATTGAACACTGAAGCTTTCTTT. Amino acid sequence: CASSRTGLNTEAFF.